This TCR beta chain was captured in a study of T cells in Graves' hyperthyroidism and ophthalmopathy (dated by TCRdb to about 2019). At the level of the whole study: Peripheral blood samples were taken at initial diagnosis, before any treatment was given. Prospective prediction of ophthalmopathy was tested in an independent validation cohort consisting of some 19 hyperthyroidism patients and more than 15 patients who later progressed to ophthalmopathy. The approximately 95 discovery patients were divided at random into training and test sets in a 7:3 ratio. In addition, the study compared T-cell repertoires in thyroid tissue and in blood from roughly 6 Graves' hyperthyroidism patients. To identify TCR V-J signatures that set the groups apart, the researchers used a discovery cohort of about a hundred patients, made up of fewer than 50 with Graves' ophthalmopathy and some 55 with stable Graves' hyperthyroidism. After blood sampling, hyperthyroidism patients were treated with methimazole at a starting dose of 30 mg daily, and ophthalmopathy patients were treated with high-dose intravenous methylprednisolone. The paper reports TCR Vbeta CDR3 sequencing of about 140 peripheral blood samples: around 41 ophthalmopathy, roughly 74 hyperthyroidism and 17 progressor patients.

The TCR beta CDR3 regions were amplified from RNA transcripts. For the first round of RT-PCR on the TCR CDR3, the HTBI primer set was used together with the Qiagen OneStep RT-PCR kit. The libraries were constructed in a second round of multiplex PCR and then size-selected and purified. The libraries were sequenced on an Illumina HiSeq2000 using paired-end 100 bp reads. Turning to the authors' computational methods: SOAPnuke was used to process the raw data, with reads discarded if the reads contained adapters or uncalled bases, had a mean Phred below 15, or lacked an exact constant-primer or identifier match. COPE v1.2.5 was used to merge the high-quality paired reads, and each unique nucleotide sequence was defined as a clonotype. MiTCR v1.1 was used to align the clonotypes against IMGT TRBV, TRBD and TRBJ reference segments. Only V-J combinations with frequency above 0.0001, covering 99% to 99.2% of repertoires, were analysed. The TCS score was defined as the ratio of F50 (clonal expansion) to E x V (chaos), calculated using BLOSUM62-based TCRdist between CDR3 peptides within each V-J. Welch's t-statistics and random forest reduced 514 V-J features to 13, which were used in a naive Bayes classifier (R e1071). The Morisita-Horn index was used to measure how similar the thyroid and blood repertoires were. TCRdb itself trimmed the public reads at Q25 with fastp, ran MiXCR and retained productive beta chains. Rows with a matching CDR3 protein are joined into one entry that keeps the most common DNA and genes. The V and J calls were determined by TCRdb, not by the authors. The sample contains hundreds of thousands of distinct CDR3 sequences, 38% of them found a single time. The biggest ten clones account for around 10% of the sample.

This clonotype has ten or more counts. The clone's antigen remains unknown. No much larger clone is present one base from it, and per-base qualities are unavailable. A patient counted as having stable Graves' hyperthyroidism if no progression to ophthalmopathy occurred over 18 months of follow-up. Hyperthyroidism patients were aged 18 to 65 years and newly diagnosed, with disease duration of less than 2 months. Patients with uncontrolled infections, other autoimmune diseases, pregnancy or lactation were excluded. Diagnoses were established on the basis of clinical symptoms, serum thyroxine and TRAb, thyroid ultrasound, and orbital computed tomography. Ficoll-Paque density gradient centrifugation was used to isolate PBMCs from about 10 ml of fresh peripheral blood. Total RNA was extracted using Trizol reagent, and RNA quality was assessed on an Agilent 2100 Bioanalyzer. The paper's findings and limits, for the study overall: A 13 V-J signature model separated ophthalmopathy from stable hyperthyroidism, with 87.88% sensitivity and 81.08% specificity in cross-validation and 80%/75% in testing. In validation, the model predicted progression to ophthalmopathy a median of 6.5 months before onset, with about 64% sensitivity and around 76% specificity. Most expanded thyroid clonotypes (frequency above 0.001) were also detected in blood, a finding suggesting that blood repertoires may reflect thyroid immune responses. Sample size was not statistically predetermined, and investigators were not blinded to group allocation.

The CDR3 numbers 12 residues from cysteine through phenylalanine. Left in the record is the CDR3 DNA by itself, 36 bases read in frame from the first base. The V and J ends are trimmed by 3 bases and 11 bases, leaving 13 bases between them. The CDR1 and CDR2 encoded by the germline V gene (reference sequence) are SEHNR and FQNEAQ. This TCR came from a young man with Graves' hyperthyroidism. The source material was blood. The V and J segments used are TRBV7-9 and TRBJ1-1; no confident D gene assignment can be made. The nucleotides read TGTGCCAGCAGCTTTGGAGTCACGGAGGCTTTCTTT. The encoded protein is CASSFGVTEAFF.